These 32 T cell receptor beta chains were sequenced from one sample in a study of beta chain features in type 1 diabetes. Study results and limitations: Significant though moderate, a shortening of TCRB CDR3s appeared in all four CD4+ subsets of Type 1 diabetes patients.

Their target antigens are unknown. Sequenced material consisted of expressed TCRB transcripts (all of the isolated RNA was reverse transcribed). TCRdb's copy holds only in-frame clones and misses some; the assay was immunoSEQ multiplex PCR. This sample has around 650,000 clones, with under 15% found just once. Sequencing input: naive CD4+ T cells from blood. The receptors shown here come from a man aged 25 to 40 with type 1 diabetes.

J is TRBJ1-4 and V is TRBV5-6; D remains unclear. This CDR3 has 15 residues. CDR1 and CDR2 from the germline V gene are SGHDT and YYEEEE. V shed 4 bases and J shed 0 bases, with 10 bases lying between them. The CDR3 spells CASSLFGATNEKLFF. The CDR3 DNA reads TGTGCCAGCAGCCTCTTTGGAGCAACTAATGAAAAACTGTTTTTT.

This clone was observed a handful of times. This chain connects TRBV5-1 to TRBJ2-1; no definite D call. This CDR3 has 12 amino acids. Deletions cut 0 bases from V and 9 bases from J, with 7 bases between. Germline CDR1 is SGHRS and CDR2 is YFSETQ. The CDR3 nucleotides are TGCGCCAGCAGCTTGGAGGGTGGTGAGCAGTTCTTC. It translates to CASSLEGGEQFF. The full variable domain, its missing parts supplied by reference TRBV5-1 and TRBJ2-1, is KAGVTQTPRYLIKTRGQQVTLSCSPISGHRSVSWYQQTPGQGLQFLFEYFSETQRNKGNFPGRFSGRQFSNSRSEMNVSTLELGDSALYLCASSLEGGEQFFGPGTRLTVL.

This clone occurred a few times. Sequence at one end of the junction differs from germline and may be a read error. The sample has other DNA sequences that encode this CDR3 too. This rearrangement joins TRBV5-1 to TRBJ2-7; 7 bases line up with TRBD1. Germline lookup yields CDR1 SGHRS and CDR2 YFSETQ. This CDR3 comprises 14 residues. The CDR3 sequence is CASSSPDRAYEQYF. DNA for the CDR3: TGCGCCAGCAGTTCGCCCGACAGGGCCTATGAGCAGTACTTC.

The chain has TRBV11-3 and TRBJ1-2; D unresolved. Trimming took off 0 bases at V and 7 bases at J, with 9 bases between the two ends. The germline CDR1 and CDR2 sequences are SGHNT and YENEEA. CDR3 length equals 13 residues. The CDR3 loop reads CASSLEIGSGYTF. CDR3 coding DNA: TGTGCCAGCAGCTTAGAGATAGGGTCTGGCTACACCTTC.

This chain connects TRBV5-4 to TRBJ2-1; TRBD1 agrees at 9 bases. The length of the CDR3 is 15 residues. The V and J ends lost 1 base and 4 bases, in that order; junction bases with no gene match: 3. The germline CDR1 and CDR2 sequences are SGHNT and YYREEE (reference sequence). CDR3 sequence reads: CASSLSGQGYNEQFF. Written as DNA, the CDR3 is TGTGCCAGCAGCTTGAGTGGACAGGGGTACAATGAGCAGTTCTTC.

The CDR3 reads CASSTRQGGTDTQYF. DNA of the CDR3: TGTGCCAGCAGTACCAGACAGGGAGGCACAGATACGCAGTATTTT. This chain links TRBV6-5 with TRBJ2-3, with 7 bases matching TRBD1. The germline V gene has CDR1 MNHEY and CDR2 SVGAGI. Germline trimming cut 5 bases from V and 1 base from J; bases unmatched to any gene: 6. The CDR3 spans 15 residues.

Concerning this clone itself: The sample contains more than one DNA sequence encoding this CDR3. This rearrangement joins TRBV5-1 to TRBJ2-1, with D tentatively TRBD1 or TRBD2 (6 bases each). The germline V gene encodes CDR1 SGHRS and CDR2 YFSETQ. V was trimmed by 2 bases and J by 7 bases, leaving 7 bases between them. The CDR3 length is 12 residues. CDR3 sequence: CASSLGGNEQFF. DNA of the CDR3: TGCGCCAGCAGCTTAGGGGGGAATGAGCAGTTCTTC.

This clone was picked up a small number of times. The DNA for the CDR3 is TGTGCCAGCAGCCCGAGACCCGGATCCTCTGGAAACACCATATATTTT. The encoded protein is CASSPRPGSSGNTIYF. The chain is built from TRBV9 and TRBJ1-3; no reliable D call. Germline V lookup: CDR1 SGDLS, CDR2 YYNGEE. The CDR3 sequence is 16 residues long. Trimming pared 4 bases from V and 0 bases from J, leaving 14 bases between. The full variable domain, completed using reference TRBV9 and TRBJ1-3, is DSGVTQTPKHLITATGQRVTLRCSPRSGDLSVYWYQQSLDQGLQFLIQYYNGEERAKGNILERFSAQQFPDLHSELNLSSLELGDSALYFCASSPRPGSSGNTIYFGEGSWLTVV.

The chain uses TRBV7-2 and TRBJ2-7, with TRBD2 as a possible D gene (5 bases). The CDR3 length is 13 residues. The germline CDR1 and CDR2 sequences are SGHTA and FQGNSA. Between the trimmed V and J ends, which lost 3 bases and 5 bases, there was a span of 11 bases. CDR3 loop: CASSFQEGDEQYF. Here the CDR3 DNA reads TGTGCCAGCAGCTTCCAAGAGGGAGACGAGCAGTACTTC.

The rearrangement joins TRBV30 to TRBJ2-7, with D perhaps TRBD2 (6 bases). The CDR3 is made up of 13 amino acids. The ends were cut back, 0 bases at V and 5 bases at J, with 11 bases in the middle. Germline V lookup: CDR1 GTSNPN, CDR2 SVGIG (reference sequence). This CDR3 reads CAWSVRGGHEQYF. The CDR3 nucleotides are TGTGCCTGGAGTGTACGGGGAGGCCACGAGCAGTACTTC.

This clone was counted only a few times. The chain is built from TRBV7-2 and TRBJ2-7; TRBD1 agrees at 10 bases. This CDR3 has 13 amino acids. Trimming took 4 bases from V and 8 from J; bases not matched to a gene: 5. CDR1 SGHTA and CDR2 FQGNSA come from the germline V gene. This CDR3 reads CASSSTGGAKQYF. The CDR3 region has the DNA TGTGCCAGCAGCTCGACAGGGGGCGCCAAGCAGTACTTC. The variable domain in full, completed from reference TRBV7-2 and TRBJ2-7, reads GAGVSQSPSNKVTEKGKDVELRCDPISGHTALYWYRQSLGQGLEFLIYFQGNSAPDKSGLPSDRFSAERTGGSVSTLTIQRTQQEDSAVYLCASSSTGGAKQYFGPGTRLTVT.

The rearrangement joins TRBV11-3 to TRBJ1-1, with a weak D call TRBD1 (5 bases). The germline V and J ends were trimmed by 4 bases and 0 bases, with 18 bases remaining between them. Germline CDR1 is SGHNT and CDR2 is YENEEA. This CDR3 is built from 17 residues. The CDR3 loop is CASSSIWEEGMNTEAFF. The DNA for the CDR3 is TGTGCCAGCAGCTCTATATGGGAGGAGGGGATGAACACTGAAGCTTTCTTT.

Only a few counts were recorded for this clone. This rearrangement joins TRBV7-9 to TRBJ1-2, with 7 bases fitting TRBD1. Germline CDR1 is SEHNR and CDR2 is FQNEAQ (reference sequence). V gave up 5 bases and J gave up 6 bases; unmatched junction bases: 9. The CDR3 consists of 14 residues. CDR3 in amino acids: CASSVRQGLDGYTF. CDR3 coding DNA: TGTGCCAGCAGCGTAAGACAGGGATTGGATGGCTACACCTTC.

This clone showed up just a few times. The CDR3 nucleotides are TGCAGCGCCGGGACTAGCGGGGATATTCAAGAGACCCAGTACTTC. It translates to CSAGTSGDIQETQYF. The chain links TRBV29-1 to TRBJ2-5, with 13 bases aligning to TRBD2. The CDR3 has 15 amino acids. The V gene's germline CDR1 is SQVTM and CDR2 ANQGSEA. The J segment lost 2 bases and the V segment lost 7 bases, leaving 7 bases of the junction unmatched. The full variable domain, completed using reference TRBV29-1 and TRBJ2-5, is SAVISQKPSRDICQRGTSLTIQCQVDSQVTMMFWYRQQPGQSLTLIATANQGSEATYESGFVIDKFPISRPNLTFSTLTVSNMSPEDSSIYLCSAGTSGDIQETQYFGPGTRLLVL.

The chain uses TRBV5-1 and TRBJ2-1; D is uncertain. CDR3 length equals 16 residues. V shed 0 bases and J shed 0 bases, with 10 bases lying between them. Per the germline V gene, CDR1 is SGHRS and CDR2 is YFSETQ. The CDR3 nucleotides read TGCGCCAGCAGCTTGGGGCACCTAAGCTCCTACAATGAGCAGTTCTTC. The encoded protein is CASSLGHLSSYNEQFF.

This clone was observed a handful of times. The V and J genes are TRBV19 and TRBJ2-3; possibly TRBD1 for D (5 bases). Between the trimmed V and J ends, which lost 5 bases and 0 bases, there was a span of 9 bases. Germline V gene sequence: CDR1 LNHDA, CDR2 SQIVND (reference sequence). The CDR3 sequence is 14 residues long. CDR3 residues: CASSGAASTDTQYF. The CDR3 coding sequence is TGTGCCAGTAGTGGGGCAGCTAGCACAGATACGCAGTATTTT.

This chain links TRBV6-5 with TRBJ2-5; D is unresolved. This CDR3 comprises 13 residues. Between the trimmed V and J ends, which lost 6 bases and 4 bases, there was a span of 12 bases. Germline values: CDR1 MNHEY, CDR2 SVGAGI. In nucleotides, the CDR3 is TGTGCCAGCAGCCGACCTGGCGTAGAGACCCAGTACTTC. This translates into CASSRPGVETQYF.

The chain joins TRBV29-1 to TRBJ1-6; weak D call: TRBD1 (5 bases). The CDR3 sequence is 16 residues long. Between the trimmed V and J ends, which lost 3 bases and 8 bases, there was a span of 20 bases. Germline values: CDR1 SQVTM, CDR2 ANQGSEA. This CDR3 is CSVDPFPPGYDSPLHF. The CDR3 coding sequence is TGCAGCGTTGACCCTTTTCCCCCAGGGTATGATTCACCCCTCCACTTT.

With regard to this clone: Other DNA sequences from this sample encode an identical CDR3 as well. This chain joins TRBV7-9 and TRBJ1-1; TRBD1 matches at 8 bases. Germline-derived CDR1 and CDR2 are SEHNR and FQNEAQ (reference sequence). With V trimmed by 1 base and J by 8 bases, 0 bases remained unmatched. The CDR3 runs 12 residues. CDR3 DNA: TGTGCCAGCAGCTTAGGGACAGGGGAAGCTTTCTTT. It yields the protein CASSLGTGEAFF.

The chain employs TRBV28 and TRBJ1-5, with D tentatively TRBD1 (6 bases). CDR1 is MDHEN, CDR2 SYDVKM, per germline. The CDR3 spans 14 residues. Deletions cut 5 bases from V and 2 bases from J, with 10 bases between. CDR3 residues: CASSRGVGNQPQHF. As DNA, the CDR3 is TGTGCCAGCAGTAGGGGGGTTGGCAATCAGCCCCAGCATTTT.

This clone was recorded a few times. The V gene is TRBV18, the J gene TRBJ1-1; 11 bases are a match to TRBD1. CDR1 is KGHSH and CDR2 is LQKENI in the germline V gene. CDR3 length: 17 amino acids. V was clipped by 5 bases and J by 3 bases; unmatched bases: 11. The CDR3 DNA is TGTGCCAGCTCATCTGGACAGGGGGCGCTTGGGGACACTGAAGCTTTCTTT. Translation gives CASSSGQGALGDTEAFF.

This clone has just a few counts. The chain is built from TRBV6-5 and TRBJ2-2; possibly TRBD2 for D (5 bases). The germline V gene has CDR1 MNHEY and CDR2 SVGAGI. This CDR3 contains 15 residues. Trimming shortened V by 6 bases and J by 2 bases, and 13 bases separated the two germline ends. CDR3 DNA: TGTGCCAGCAGAAGGCAAGCGGCCAACACCGGGGAGCTGTTTTTT. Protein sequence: CASRRQAANTGELFF.

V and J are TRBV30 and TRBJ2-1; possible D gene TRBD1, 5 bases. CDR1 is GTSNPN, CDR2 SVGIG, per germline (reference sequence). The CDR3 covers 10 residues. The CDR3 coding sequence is TGTGGGGGCTTCCACAATGAGCAGTTCTTC. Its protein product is CGGFHNEQFF.

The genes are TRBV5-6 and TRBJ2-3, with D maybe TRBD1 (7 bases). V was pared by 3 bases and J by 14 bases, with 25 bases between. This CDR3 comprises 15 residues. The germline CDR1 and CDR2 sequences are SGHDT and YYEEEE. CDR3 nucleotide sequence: TGTGCCAGCAGCTCGGAGGGGGCGCTTGCCTTAAATAGGTATTTT. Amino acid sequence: CASSSEGALALNRYF.

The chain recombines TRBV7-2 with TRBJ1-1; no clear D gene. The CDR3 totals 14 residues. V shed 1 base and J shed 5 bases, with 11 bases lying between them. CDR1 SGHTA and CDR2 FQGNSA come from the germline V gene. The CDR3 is CASSLVEGGTEAFF. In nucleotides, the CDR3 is TGTGCCAGCAGCTTAGTGGAGGGAGGGACTGAAGCTTTCTTT.

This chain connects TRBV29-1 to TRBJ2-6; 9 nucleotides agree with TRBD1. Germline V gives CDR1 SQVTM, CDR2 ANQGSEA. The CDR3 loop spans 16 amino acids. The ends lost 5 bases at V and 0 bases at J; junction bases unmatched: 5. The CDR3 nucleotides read TGCAGCGTTCTGGGACAGGGAGACTCTGGGGCCAACGTCCTGACTTTC. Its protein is CSVLGQGDSGANVLTF.

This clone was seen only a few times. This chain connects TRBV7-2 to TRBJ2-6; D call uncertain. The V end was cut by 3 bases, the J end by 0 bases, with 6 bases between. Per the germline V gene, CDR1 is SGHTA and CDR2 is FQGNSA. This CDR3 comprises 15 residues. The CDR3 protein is CASSFTPSGANVLTF. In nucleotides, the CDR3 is TGTGCCAGCAGCTTTACGCCCTCTGGGGCCAACGTCCTGACTTTC.

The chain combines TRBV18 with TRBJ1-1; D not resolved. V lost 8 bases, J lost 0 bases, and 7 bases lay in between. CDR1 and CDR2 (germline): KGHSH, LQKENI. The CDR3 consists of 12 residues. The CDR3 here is CASRVMNTEAFF. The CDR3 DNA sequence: TGTGCCAGCCGGGTGATGAACACTGAAGCTTTCTTT. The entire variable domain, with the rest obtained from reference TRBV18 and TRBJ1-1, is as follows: NAGVMQNPRHLVRRRGQEARLRCSPMKGHSHVYWYRQLPEEGLKFMVYLQKENIIDESGMPKERFSAEFPKEGPSILRIQQVVRGDSAAYFCASRVMNTEAFFGQGTRLTVV.

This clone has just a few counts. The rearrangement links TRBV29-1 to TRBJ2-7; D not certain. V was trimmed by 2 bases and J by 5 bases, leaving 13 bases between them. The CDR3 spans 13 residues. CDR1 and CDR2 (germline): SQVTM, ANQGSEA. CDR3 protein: CSVESGVKDEQYF. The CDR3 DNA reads TGCAGCGTTGAAAGTGGGGTCAAGGACGAGCAGTACTTC.

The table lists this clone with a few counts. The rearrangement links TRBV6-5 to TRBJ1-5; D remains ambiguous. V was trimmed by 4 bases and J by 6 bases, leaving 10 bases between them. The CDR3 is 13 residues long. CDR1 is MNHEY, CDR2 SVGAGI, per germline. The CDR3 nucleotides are TGTGCCAGCAGTTCCCGCGAGGGTCAGCCCCAGCATTTT. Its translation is CASSSREGQPQHF.

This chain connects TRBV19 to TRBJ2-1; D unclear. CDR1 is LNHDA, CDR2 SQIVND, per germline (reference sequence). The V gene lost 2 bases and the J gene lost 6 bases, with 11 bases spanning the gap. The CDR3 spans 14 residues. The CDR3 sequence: CASSIRRQANEQFF. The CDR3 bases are TGTGCCAGTAGTATAAGGAGACAAGCCAATGAGCAGTTCTTC.

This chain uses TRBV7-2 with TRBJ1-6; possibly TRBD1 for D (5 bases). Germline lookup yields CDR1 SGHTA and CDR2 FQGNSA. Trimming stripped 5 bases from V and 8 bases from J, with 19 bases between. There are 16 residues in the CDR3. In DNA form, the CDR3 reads TGTGCCAGCAGCAGCGACAGTGCTGGGGGGTATTCACCCCTCCACTTT. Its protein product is CASSSDSAGGYSPLHF.